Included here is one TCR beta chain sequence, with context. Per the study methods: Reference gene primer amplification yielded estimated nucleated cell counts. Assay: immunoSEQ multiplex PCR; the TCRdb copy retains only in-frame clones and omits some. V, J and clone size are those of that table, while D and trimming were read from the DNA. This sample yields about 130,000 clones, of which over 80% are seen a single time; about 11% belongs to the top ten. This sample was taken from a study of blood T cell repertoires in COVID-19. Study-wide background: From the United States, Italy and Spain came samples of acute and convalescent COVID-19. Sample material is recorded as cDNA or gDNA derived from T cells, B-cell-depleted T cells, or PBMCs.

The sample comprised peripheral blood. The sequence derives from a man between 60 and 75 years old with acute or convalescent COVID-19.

The CDR3 DNA follows: TGCGCCAGCAGCTTCGGGGGGGCGAACCAAGAGACCCAGTACTTC. Its translation: CASSFGGANQETQYF. This chain connects TRBV5-1 to TRBJ2-5, with TRBD2 matching over 8 bases. V shed 2 bases, J shed 0 bases, and the junction held 3 bases outside the gene matches. Germline CDR1 is SGHRS and CDR2 is YFSETQ. CDR3 length: 15 amino acids. The entire variable domain, with the rest obtained from reference TRBV5-1 and TRBJ2-5, is as follows: KAGVTQTPRYLIKTRGQQVTLSCSPISGHRSVSWYQQTPGQGLQFLFEYFSETQRNKGNFPGRFSGRQFSNSRSEMNVSTLELGDSALYLCASSFGGANQETQYFGPGTRLLVL.